A selection of T cell receptor beta chains follows, all from one sample in a study of human T cells and chemical hapten exposure. TCRdb re-analysed the RACE reads in MiXCR, keeping a single row per CDR3 protein. The sample has about 84,000 distinct CDR3 sequences; 10% are singletons. Specimen: whole blood, collected in connection with sensitization to the hapten diphenylcyclopropenone (DPC). The source is a woman in her forties or fifties with alopecia areata. Some clones in this sample may be carry-over from other donors' samples. Both conserved end residues are part of each CDR3. Each record gives: CDR3 protein, CDR3 DNA, D gene, clone size, V gene, J gene. The D gene is left open where the match is weak. For some rows the clone size is stated as once, few or many, or as a class when expanded; others skip it.

CASDPRAGRANEQFF	TGTGCCAGCGACCCCCGAGCAGGACGTGCAAATGAGCAGTTCTTC	NA	few	TRBV7-7	TRBJ2-1
CASSNRGFTGELFF	TGTGCCAGCAGCAATCGCGGCTTTACCGGGGAGCTGTTTTTT	NA	NA	TRBV7-6	TRBJ2-2
CSAGNFGNTIYF	TGCAGCGCGGGGAATTTCGGAAACACCATATATTTT	NA	many	TRBV29-1	TRBJ1-3
CASSRTSRLEQFF	TGTGCCAGCAGTAGGACTAGCCGTCTTGAGCAGTTCTTC	TRBD2	many	TRBV6-2/TRBV6-3	TRBJ2-1
CASSVSFGYEQYF	TGTGCCAGCAGTGTCTCCTTTGGCTACGAGCAGTACTTC	NA	few	TRBV6-1	TRBJ2-7
CAGGSGQPLHF	TGTGCCGGGGGTTCCGGACAGCCTCTCCACTTT	NA	once	TRBV30	TRBJ1-6
CASSQDSGNNEQFF	TGCGCCAGCAGCCAAGATTCTGGTAACAATGAGCAGTTCTTC	NA	NA	TRBV4-1	TRBJ2-1
CASSLTRDQPQHF	TGTGCCAGCAGCCTCACCCGGGATCAGCCCCAGCATTTT	NA	few	TRBV7-8	TRBJ1-5
CASSVRGGMNTEAFF	TGTGCCAGCTCAGTCAGGGGAGGGATGAACACTGAAGCTTTCTTT	NA	many	TRBV18	TRBJ1-1
CASSRSGRSTYNEQFF	TGTGCCAGCAGTCGAAGCGGGAGATCCACCTACAATGAGCAGTTCTTC	TRBD2	few	TRBV27	TRBJ2-1
CARRQGRDNQPQHF	TGCGCCAGAAGACAGGGTCGAGACAATCAGCCCCAGCATTTT	TRBD1	NA	TRBV10-1	TRBJ1-5
CASSQPGQRTYGEGNEQFF	TGTGCCAGCAGCCAGCCGGGGCAGAGGACCTACGGTGAGGGGAATGAGCAGTTCTTC	NA	NA	TRBV3-1	TRBJ2-1
CASSPRPGQGANEQFF	TGTGCCAGCAGTCCGCGTCCGGGACAGGGGGCCAATGAGCAGTTCTTC	TRBD1	many	TRBV27	TRBJ2-1
CASSLQMGSLYEQYF	TGTGCCAGCAGCTTACAAATGGGCAGTCTCTACGAGCAGTACTTC	NA	NA	TRBV11-2	TRBJ2-7
CSVTKQGAGEAFF	TGCAGCGTCACGAAACAGGGGGCTGGAGAAGCTTTCTTT	TRBD1	NA	TRBV29-1	TRBJ1-1
CSAEGLADYNEQFF	TGCAGTGCCGAGGGACTAGCGGATTACAATGAGCAGTTCTTC	TRBD2	many	TRBV20-1	TRBJ2-1
CASSTPSTDTQYF	TGTGCCAGCAGTACTCCATCCACAGATACGCAGTATTTT	NA	many	TRBV27	TRBJ2-3
CASSIRGRASEQFF	TGTGCCAGTAGTATCCGCGGGAGGGCCAGTGAGCAGTTCTTC	TRBD2	many	TRBV19	TRBJ2-1
CASVFGTNTGELFF	TGTGCCAGCGTTTTTGGCACGAACACCGGGGAGCTGTTTTTT	NA	many	TRBV2	TRBJ2-2
CASSGSGRGNEQFF	TGTGCCAGCAGCGGTAGCGGGAGAGGTAATGAGCAGTTCTTC	TRBD2	many	TRBV2	TRBJ2-1
CASSFFGTGANYGYTF	TGTGCCAGCAGCTTCTTTGGAACTGGGGCTAACTATGGCTACACCTTC	NA	NA	TRBV7-9	TRBJ1-2
CSAKRVNEKLFF	TGCAGTGCTAAGAGGGTTAATGAAAAACTGTTTTTT	NA	many	TRBV20-1	TRBJ1-4
CASSQRRASYEQYF	TGTGCCAGCAGCCAACGGAGGGCATCCTACGAGCAGTACTTC	NA	NA	TRBV3-1	TRBJ2-7
CASSLAPQGTNEKLFF	TGTGCCAGCAGCTTAGCGCCACAGGGGACTAATGAAAAACTGTTTTTT	TRBD1	NA	TRBV7-2	TRBJ1-4
CSAIPGQGSYEQYF	TGCAGTGCTATTCCGGGACAGGGCTCCTACGAGCAGTACTTC	TRBD1	NA	TRBV20-1	TRBJ2-7
CAWSEGREYGYTF	TGTGCCTGGAGTGAGGGCAGGGAGTATGGCTACACCTTC	NA	NA	TRBV30	TRBJ1-2